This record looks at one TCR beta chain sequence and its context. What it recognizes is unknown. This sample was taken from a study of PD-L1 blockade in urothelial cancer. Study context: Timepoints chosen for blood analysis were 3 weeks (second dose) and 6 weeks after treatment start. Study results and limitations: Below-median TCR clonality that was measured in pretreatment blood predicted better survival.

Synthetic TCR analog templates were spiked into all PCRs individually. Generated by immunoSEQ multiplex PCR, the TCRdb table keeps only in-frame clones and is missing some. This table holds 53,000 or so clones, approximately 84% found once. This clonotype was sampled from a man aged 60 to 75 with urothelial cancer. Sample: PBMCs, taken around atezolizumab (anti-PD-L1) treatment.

Here the CDR3 DNA reads TGTGCCAGCAGTCCAGGGGGTATGAACACTGAAGCTTTCTTT. Amino acid sequence: CASSPGGMNTEAFF. The chain uses TRBV28 and TRBJ1-1, with 7 positions matching TRBD1. The ends lost 5 bases at V and 0 bases at J; junction bases unmatched: 3. Germline V gene sequence: CDR1 MDHEN, CDR2 SYDVKM. This CDR3 region has 14 residues.